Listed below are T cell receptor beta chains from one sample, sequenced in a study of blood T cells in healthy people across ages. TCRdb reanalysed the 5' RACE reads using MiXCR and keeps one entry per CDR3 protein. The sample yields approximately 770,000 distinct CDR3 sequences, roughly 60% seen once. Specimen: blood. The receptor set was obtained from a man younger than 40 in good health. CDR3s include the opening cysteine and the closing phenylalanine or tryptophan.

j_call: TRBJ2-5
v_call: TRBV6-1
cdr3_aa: CASSESGTGQETQYF

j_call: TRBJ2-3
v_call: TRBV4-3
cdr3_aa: CASSPSFSGTQYF

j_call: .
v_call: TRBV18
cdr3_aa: CASSPGSSYNEQYF

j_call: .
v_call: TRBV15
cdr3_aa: CATSREPGANYEQYF

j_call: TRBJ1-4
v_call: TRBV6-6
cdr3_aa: CASSSWDREEKLFF

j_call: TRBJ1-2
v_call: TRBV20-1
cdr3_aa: CSARESGREGAYTF

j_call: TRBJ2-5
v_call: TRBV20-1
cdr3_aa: CSARDPSGGKETQYF

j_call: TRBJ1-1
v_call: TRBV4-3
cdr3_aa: CASSQASEGVNTEAFF

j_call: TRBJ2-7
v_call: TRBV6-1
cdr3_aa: CASRGRGEYEQYF

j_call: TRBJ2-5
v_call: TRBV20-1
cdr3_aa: CSAEERMEETQYF

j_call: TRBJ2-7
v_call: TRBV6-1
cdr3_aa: CASSEGAGGHYEQYF

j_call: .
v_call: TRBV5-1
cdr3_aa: CASTGILSSSETQYF

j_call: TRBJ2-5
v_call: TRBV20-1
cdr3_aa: CSALGQLETQYF

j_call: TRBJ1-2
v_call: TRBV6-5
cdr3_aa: CASSDSGQGIGTF

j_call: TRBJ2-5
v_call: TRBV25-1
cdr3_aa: CASRTGIQETQYF

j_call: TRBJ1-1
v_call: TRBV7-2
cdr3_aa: CASSIHKQGAAFF

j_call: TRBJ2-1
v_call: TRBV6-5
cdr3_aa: CASKLLPGGGRNEQFF

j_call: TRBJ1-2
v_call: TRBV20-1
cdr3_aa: CSPIGAPQLANYGYTF

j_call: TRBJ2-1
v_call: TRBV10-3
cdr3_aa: CAISEYDEQFF

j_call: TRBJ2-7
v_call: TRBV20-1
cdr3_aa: CSALGHAWISSYEQYF

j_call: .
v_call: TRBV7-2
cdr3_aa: CASSHNMGGYNEQYF

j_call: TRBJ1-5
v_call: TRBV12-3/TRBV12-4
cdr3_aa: CASSALDSGNQPQHF

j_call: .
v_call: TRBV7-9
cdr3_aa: CASRAGGAETQYF

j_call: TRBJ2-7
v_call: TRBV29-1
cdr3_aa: CSVAAREQYF

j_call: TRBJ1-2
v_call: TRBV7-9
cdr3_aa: CASSLGSWGYGYTF

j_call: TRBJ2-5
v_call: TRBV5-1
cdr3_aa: CANSIRTSSETQYF

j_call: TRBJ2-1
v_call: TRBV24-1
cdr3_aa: CATSCPNFPLRAGGSNEQFF

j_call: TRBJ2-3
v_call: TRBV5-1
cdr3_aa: CASRMGLAGAAGDTQYF

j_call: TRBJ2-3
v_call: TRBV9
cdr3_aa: CASSAGSAGAGTDTQYF

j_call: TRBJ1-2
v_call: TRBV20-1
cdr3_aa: CSAYRSNYGYTF

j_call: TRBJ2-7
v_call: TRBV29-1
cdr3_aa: CSPEEGMAYEQYF

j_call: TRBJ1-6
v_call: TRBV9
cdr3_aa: CASSIGQLPANSPLHF

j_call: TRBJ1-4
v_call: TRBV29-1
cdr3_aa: CSVEDPAGRGGEEKLFF